One and the same sample provided the 3 T cell receptor beta chains below, sequenced in a study of monozygotic twins with inflammatory bowel disease. TCRdb re-analyzed the 5' RACE reads; it lists each CDR3 protein once, without DNA. The listing contains 200,000 to 250,000 distinct CDR3 sequences. The sample was blood. These receptors all come from a human donor with ulcerative colitis or Crohn's disease, or a healthy co-twin of an affected twin (not recorded which).

This sequence joins TRBV29-1 and TRBJ1-4; absent DNA, TCRdb's TRBD1 call cannot be checked. Germline CDR1 SQVTM, CDR2 ANQGSEA. This CDR3 region has 12 residues. CDR3 sequence reads: CSVGTEGEKLFF.

The rearrangement uses TRBV12-3 or TRBV12-4 and TRBJ1-6; TCRdb's D gene call, TRBD1, goes unchecked for lack of DNA. The CDR3 is 17 amino acids. CDR3 region: CASSLGQGSSYNSPLHF.

The V and J genes are TRBV11-2 and TRBJ1-1; lacking DNA, the TRBD1 call made by TCRdb goes unchecked. From germline, CDR1 is SGHAT and CDR2 FQNNGV. The CDR3 loop spans 14 amino acids. The CDR3 here is CASSLEATTPGAFF.